Presented here are 4 T cell receptor beta chains from one specimen sequenced in a study of cytomegalovirus exposure and HLA in healthy donors. The study ran its PCR with 60 Vbeta and 13 Jbeta primers. The assay was immunoSEQ multiplex PCR, and TCRdb's table has in-frame clones only and misses some. The top ten hold approximately 4.5% of the sample, which has fewer than 200,000 clones, 80% seen once. Sequenced input: PBMCs. The receptors were gathered from a man aged 25-45 years in good health and CMV-seronegative.

J is TRBJ1-1 and V is TRBV6-5; TRBD1 is a possible D gene (5 bases). From germline, CDR1 is MNHEY and CDR2 SVGAGI. CDR3 length equals 13 residues. Trimming left V 6 bases short and J 5 bases short, with 13 bases between. The CDR3 loop reads CASSVLGETEAFF. The CDR3, as DNA: TGTGCCAGCAGCGTTCTAGGGGAAACTGAAGCTTTCTTT.

Of note for this clone: Mismatch with germline at one junction end may stem from a read error. The chain is built from TRBV2 and TRBJ1-1, with unresolved D. The CDR3 has 12 residues. The germline V gene encodes CDR1 SNHLY and CDR2 FYNNEI. The CDR3 bases are TGTGCCGGCAGCGAAAGAGGAACTGAAGCTTTCTTT. Protein product: CAGSERGTEAFF.

V gene TRBV11-2 combines with J gene TRBJ2-1; TRBD2 aligns across 11 bases. This CDR3 spans 18 amino acids. The ends lost 6 bases at V and 4 bases at J; junction bases unmatched: 14. Germline assignment: CDR1 SGHAT and CDR2 FQNNGV. The CDR3, as DNA: TGTGCCAGCAGTCAATTAGCGGGGGGGCCGGAAAGGTACAATGAGCAGTTCTTC. Protein: CASSQLAGGPERYNEQFF.

The chain is built from TRBV7-2 and TRBJ2-7; a possible D gene is TRBD1 (5 bases). The germline V and J ends were trimmed by 1 base and 7 bases, with 14 bases remaining between them. The CDR3 runs 14 residues. Per the germline V gene, CDR1 is SGHTA and CDR2 is FQGNSA. CDR3 DNA: TGTGCCAGCAGCTTAGAAGGCAGGGCGCGAGAGCAGTACTTC. It encodes CASSLEGRAREQYF.